The 21 T cell receptor beta chains reported below all come from one sample, sequenced in a study of blood T cell repertoires in COVID-19. Clones were sequenced by immunoSEQ multiplex PCR, and TCRdb holds only the in-frame ones, with some missing. The sample contains around 340,000 clones, about 90% of which appear only once. The sample comprised PBMCs or T cells enriched from blood (not recorded which). These TCRs come from a woman aged 30 to 39 who had been exposed to COVID-19.

The chain employs TRBV7-3 and TRBJ2-1; 11 nucleotides agree with TRBD1. In germline, CDR1 is SGHTA, CDR2 FQGTGA. The CDR3 is made up of 15 amino acids. V lost 5 bases, J lost 6 bases, and 6 bases stayed unmatched. The CDR3 reads CASSRTGGNINEQFF. The CDR3, as DNA: TGTGCCAGCAGCCGGACAGGGGGCAATATCAATGAGCAGTTCTTC.

V gene TRBV5-1 combines with J gene TRBJ2-7; D is possibly TRBD1 (5 bases). V was cut by 0 bases and J by 4 bases, with 14 bases left in between. The germline CDR1 and CDR2 sequences are SGHRS and YFSETQ. There are 15 residues in the CDR3. The CDR3: CASSLAWDGHYEQYF. The DNA of the CDR3 is TGCGCCAGCAGCTTGGCCTGGGATGGACATTACGAGCAGTACTTC.

V and J are TRBV28 and TRBJ2-7, with a possible D match to TRBD2 (5 bases). The CDR3 has 14 residues. CDR1 and CDR2 from the germline V gene are MDHEN and SYDVKM. V lost 3 bases and J 11 bases, leaving 20 bases between the germline ends. CDR3 sequence reads: CASSFLSGTLHEYF. In DNA, the CDR3 is TGTGCCAGCAGTTTTTTAAGCGGAACCCTTCACGAGTACTTC.

This chain joins TRBV7-3 and TRBJ1-1; maybe TRBD1 (5 bases). The CDR3 has 14 amino acids. Trimming stripped 3 bases from V and 4 bases from J, with 12 bases between. Germline values: CDR1 SGHTA, CDR2 FQGTGA. For the CDR3, the DNA is TGTGCCAGCAGCTTCGGCCCCGGGGGCACTGAAGCTTTCTTT. This encodes CASSFGPGGTEAFF.

The genes are TRBV12-3 or TRBV12-4 and TRBJ2-7; no clear D gene. The CDR3 runs 13 residues. V was shortened by 5 bases and J by 3 bases, with 11 bases between the two germline ends. In DNA form, the CDR3 reads TGTGCCAGCAGTCCTGGTAGTGGCTACGAGCAGTACTTC. It codes for CASSPGSGYEQYF.

This clone was detected only once. The chain recombines TRBV6-5 with TRBJ2-3; D possibly corresponds to TRBD2 (6 bases). Germline V gene lookup returns CDR1 MNHEY and CDR2 SVGAGI. CDR3 length: 15 residues. CDR3 bases: TGTGCTTCCTGGGCGGGGCCCCCTAGCACAGATACGCAGTATTTT. Amino acids: CASWAGPPSTDTQYF.

The gene calls are TRBV24-1 and TRBJ2-1; 8 bases agree with TRBD1. The CDR3 loop spans 16 amino acids. Germline assignment: CDR1 KGHDR and CDR2 SFDVKD. V lost 3 bases and J lost 7; bases outside the gene matches: 10. CDR3: CATSDAGTGSPNEQFF. The CDR3 bases are TGTGCCACCAGTGATGCCGGGACAGGTTCCCCTAATGAGCAGTTCTTC.

The chain uses TRBV6-1 and TRBJ1-2; 7 bases are a match to TRBD1. V trimming: 2 bases; J trimming: 3 bases; junction bases outside the gene matches: 6. This CDR3 is 15 amino acids long. Germline V gene lookup returns CDR1 MNHNS and CDR2 SASEGT. DNA of the CDR3: TGTGCCAGCAGTGAAAACGGAGGGGGCTACTATGGCTACACCTTC. It is translated as CASSENGGGYYGYTF.

CDR3 nucleotide sequence: TGTGCCAGCAGTTTTGGGACAGGGGTAAGTCAGCCCCAGCATTTT. Its protein is CASSFGTGVSQPQHF. The chain joins TRBV28 to TRBJ1-5; 10 bases are shared with TRBD1. Germline values: CDR1 MDHEN, CDR2 SYDVKM. V dropped 3 bases and J dropped 6; count of bases not matched to a gene: 5. The CDR3 loop spans 15 amino acids.

This clone has only one observation. The chain links TRBV18 to TRBJ2-7; D gene unclear. Germline V gives CDR1 KGHSH, CDR2 LQKENI. This CDR3 has 13 residues. The V and J ends lost 4 bases and 3 bases respectively, with 10 bases between them. In DNA, the CDR3 is TGTGCCAGCTCACGTATAGTTAACTACGAGCAGTACTTC. Translation gives CASSRIVNYEQYF.

The chain links TRBV5-8 to TRBJ2-5, with D unresolved. The germline CDR1 and CDR2 sequences are SGHTS and YDEGEE. The CDR3 is 9 residues long. The CDR3 DNA reads TGTGGGGCCCCAGGTGGCCAGTACTTC. Translating gives CGAPGGQYF. The full variable domain, rest sourced from reference TRBV5-8 and TRBJ2-5, is EAGVTQSPTHLIKTRGQQATLRCSPISGHTSVYWYQQALGLGLQFLLWYDEGEERNRGNFPPRFSGRQFPNYSSELNVNALELEDSALYLCGAPGGQYFGPGTRLLVL.

The chain couples TRBV18 to TRBJ1-3; D remains ambiguous. V was trimmed by 2 bases and J by 0 bases, leaving 11 bases between them. Germline V gene sequence: CDR1 KGHSH, CDR2 LQKENI. This CDR3 has 16 residues. CDR3 in DNA: TGTGCCAGCTCACCATCGGACTCACGCTCTGGAAACACCATATATTTT. The encoded protein is CASSPSDSRSGNTIYF. Full variable domain (outside the CDR3, taken from reference TRBV18 and TRBJ1-3): NAGVMQNPRHLVRRRGQEARLRCSPMKGHSHVYWYRQLPEEGLKFMVYLQKENIIDESGMPKERFSAEFPKEGPSILRIQQVVRGDSAAYFCASSPSDSRSGNTIYFGEGSWLTVV.

The CDR3 DNA reads TGTGCCAGCACCAGGGACAGCGAGACCCAGTACTTC. Protein: CASTRDSETQYF. V is TRBV9 and J is TRBJ2-5; 7 nucleotides line up with TRBD1. The CDR3 has 12 amino acids. Germline V gene data show CDR1 as SGDLS and CDR2 as YYNGEE. J gave up 5 bases and V 6 bases, and 4 bases lay outside the gene matches.

The chain recombines TRBV4-2 with TRBJ2-2; 7 nucleotides agree with TRBD1. The germline V gene has CDR1 LGHNA and CDR2 YNFKEQ. With V trimmed by 0 bases and J by 1 base, 5 bases remained unmatched. This CDR3 is built from 17 residues. This CDR3 reads CASSQETGSKNTGELFF. CDR3 sequence (DNA): TGTGCCAGCAGCCAAGAGACAGGGAGTAAGAACACCGGGGAGCTGTTTTTT.

The chain carries TRBV19 and TRBJ2-2, with 8 bases fitting TRBD1. V gave up 6 bases and J gave up 1 base; unmatched junction bases: 4. This CDR3 has 15 amino acids. From germline, CDR1 is LNHDA and CDR2 SQIVND (reference sequence). For the CDR3, the DNA is TGTGCCAGTAGACCCGGGACAGGGAACACCGGGGAGCTGTTTTTT. Translated, it gives CASRPGTGNTGELFF.

The chain has TRBV6-5 and TRBJ1-2; tentative D call: TRBD1 (6 bases). Trimming left V 3 bases short and J 8 bases short, with 7 bases between. CDR1 is MNHEY and CDR2 is SVGAGI in the germline V gene. The CDR3 totals 11 residues. The DNA for the CDR3 is TGTGCCAGCAGTTATAGGGGGGGCTACACCTTC. This translates into CASSYRGGYTF.

The rearrangement links TRBV5-1 to TRBJ2-2; D not resolved. CDR1 and CDR2 (germline): SGHRS, YFSETQ. CDR3 size: 15 residues. V was pared by 4 bases and J by 4 bases, with 14 bases between. The CDR3 here is CASSPQDFSTGELFF. The DNA of the CDR3 is TGCGCCAGCAGCCCCCAGGATTTTAGCACCGGGGAGCTGTTTTTT.

V and J are TRBV12-3 or TRBV12-4 and TRBJ1-2, with 8 bases identical to TRBD1. V shed 8 bases, J shed 6 bases, and the junction held 8 bases outside the gene matches. The CDR3 has 13 residues. Here the CDR3 DNA reads TGTGCCAGCCAAACGACAGGGGAACATGGCTACACCTTC. The encoded protein is CASQTTGEHGYTF.

The rearrangement uses TRBV6-5 and TRBJ2-7; 12 nucleotides match TRBD1. The J segment lost 3 bases and the V segment lost 5 bases, leaving 5 bases of the junction unmatched. This CDR3 is built from 15 residues. Germline CDR1 is MNHEY and CDR2 is SVGAGI. CDR3 sequence (DNA): TGTGCCAGCAGTCGAGGGACAGGGGGCGACTACGAGCAGTACTTC. Translation: CASSRGTGGDYEQYF.

The chain uses TRBV4-1 and TRBJ2-3; 14 nucleotides match TRBD2. V was pared by 1 base and J by 7 bases, with 10 bases of the junction left unmatched. CDR1 is MGHRA, CDR2 YSYEKL, per germline. This CDR3 region has 18 residues. In nucleotides, the CDR3 is TGCGCCAGCAGCCAAGTCCCCCGACTAGCGGGAGGGCGTTATACGCAGTATTTT. This encodes CASSQVPRLAGGRYTQYF.

V is TRBV27 and J is TRBJ1-1; D perhaps matches TRBD1 (5 bases). V was shortened by 2 bases and J by 1 base, with 11 bases between the two germline ends. Germline V gives CDR1 MNHEY, CDR2 SMNVEV (reference sequence). This CDR3 region has 15 residues. The CDR3 sequence: CASSLGAPPNTEAFF. The CDR3 bases are TGTGCCAGCAGTTTAGGGGCCCCCCCGAACACTGAAGCTTTCTTT.